Listed here is a single T cell receptor (beta chain). Generated by immunoSEQ multiplex PCR, the TCRdb table keeps only in-frame clones and is missing some. The sample records about 59,000 clones, over 90% being singletons. The data are from a study of T cell changes during pregnancy in multiple sclerosis. This CDR3 is built from 15 residues. The V end lost 5 bases, the J end lost 4 bases, and 14 bases lay between the germline ends. CDR1 and CDR2 (germline): LNHNV, YYDKDF (reference sequence). This sequence was found in a female donor with multiple sclerosis, enrolled in a pregnancy study. The material sequenced was CD8+ T cells from peripheral blood mononuclear cells, taken in the third trimester of pregnancy. The chain links TRBV15 to TRBJ1-4, with D tentatively TRBD1 (6 bases). DNA for the CDR3: TGTGCCACCAGCGGGAGGGGGAAGATTAATGAAAAACTGTTTTTT. Translated, it gives CATSGRGKINEKLFF.